This is a list of T cell receptor beta chains from one sample in a study of cytomegalovirus exposure and HLA in healthy donors. Profiling relied on immunoSEQ multiplex PCR, and the TCRdb table lists in-frame clones only, not all of them. This table has around 87,000 clones, 81% appearing once. The sample consisted of PBMCs. All receptors come from a girl aged 2-10 years in good health and CMV-seropositive. Both conserved end residues are part of each CDR3. The order of the fields is V gene, J gene, clone size, D gene, CDR3 protein, CDR3 DNA. D genes are given only for firm matches. Rows give clone size only sometimes, using once, few, many, or a class for an expanded clone.

TRBV7-8,TRBJ1-2,.,.,CASSILGQAVNYGYTF,TGTGCCAGCTCCATCTTGGGTCAGGCCGTCAACTATGGCTACACCTTC
TRBV7-2,TRBJ1-1,.,.,CASSFLQGGDTEAFF,TGTGCCAGCAGCTTCCTACAGGGAGGGGACACTGAAGCTTTCTTT
TRBV27,TRBJ1-1,.,.,CASRRLGAGVENTEAFF,TGTGCCAGCAGACGATTGGGGGCGGGAGTCGAGAACACTGAAGCTTTCTTT
TRBV28,TRBJ2-3,.,.,CASSQRDTQYF,TGTGCCAGCAGCCAGCGGGATACGCAGTATTTT
TRBV6-5,TRBJ2-2,.,.,CASRGVTNTGELFF,TGTGCCAGCCGGGGAGTTACGAACACCGGGGAGCTGTTTTTT
TRBV29-1,TRBJ2-2,.,.,CSVNLAYTGELFF,TGCAGCGTTAATCTAGCGTACACCGGGGAGCTGTTTTTT
TRBV25-1,TRBJ1-2,.,.,CASGHRDYGYTF,TGTGCCAGCGGACACCGGGACTATGGCTACACCTTC
TRBV5-6,TRBJ2-1,.,.,CASSLTRNEQFF,TGTGCCAGCAGCTTGACTAGGAATGAGCAGTTCTTC
TRBV4-1,TRBJ1-1,once,TRBD1,CASSQEAGTGEAFF,TGCGCCAGCAGCCAAGAGGCTGGGACAGGGGAAGCTTTCTTT
TRBV4-2,TRBJ2-7,.,.,CASSQGGLYEQYF,TGTGCCAGCAGCCAGGGGGGGCTCTACGAGCAGTACTTC
TRBV28,TRBJ1-2,.,TRBD1,CASSLGDRGRGGYTF,TGTGCCAGCAGTTTAGGGGACAGGGGGCGCGGTGGCTACACCTTC
TRBV6-5,TRBJ2-7,.,TRBD2,CASSSRTSGTIYEQYF,TGTGCCAGCAGTTCTCGGACTAGCGGGACTATATACGAGCAGTACTTC
TRBV4-3,TRBJ2-7,.,TRBD2,CASSQDREGMPYF,TGCGCCAGCAGCCAAGATCGGGAGGGAATGCCGTACTTC
TRBV30,TRBJ2-2,.,TRBD1,CAWSHRGTGELFF,TGTGCCTGGTCCCACAGGGGAACCGGGGAGCTGTTTTTT
TRBV28,TRBJ2-5,.,TRBD1,CASSPQGKGYQETQYF,TGTGCCAGCAGCCCACAGGGGAAGGGCTATCAAGAGACCCAGTACTTC
TRBV5-6,TRBJ1-4,once,.,CASSFGATNEKLFF,TGTGCCAGCAGCTTCGGAGCAACTAATGAAAAACTGTTTTTT
TRBV29-1,TRBJ2-7,.,TRBD1,CSAKQGTEQYF,TGCAGCGCTAAACAGGGGACCGAGCAGTACTTC
TRBV4-1,TRBJ2-7,.,TRBD2,CASSELAAASYEQYF,TGCGCCAGCAGCGAACTAGCGGCTGCGTCCTACGAGCAGTACTTC
TRBV6-6,TRBJ2-2,.,.,CASSYWGEVTGELFF,TGTGCCAGCAGTTACTGGGGGGAGGTCACCGGGGAGCTGTTTTTT
TRBV7-8,TRBJ2-7,.,.,CASIPARLLSPYEQYF,TGTGCCAGCATCCCAGCGAGGCTCCTGAGTCCCTACGAGCAGTACTTC
TRBV29-1,TRBJ2-2,.,.,CSGSGLPNGELFF,TGCAGCGGTAGTGGACTACCAAACGGGGAGCTGTTTTTT
TRBV7-2,TRBJ1-5,.,.,CASSIGPDQPQHF,TGTGCCAGCAGCATTGGTCCGGATCAGCCCCAGCATTTT
TRBV29-1,TRBJ2-5,.,.,CSVEVQGIGETQYF,TGCAGCGTTGAAGTACAGGGTATCGGAGAGACCCAGTACTTC
TRBV19,TRBJ2-7,.,.,CASLGQGSYEQYF,TGTGCCAGTCTCGGCCAGGGGAGTTACGAGCAGTACTTC
TRBV5-1,TRBJ2-1,once,.,CASSPPVADNEQFF,TGCGCCAGCAGCCCCCCGGTAGCGGACAATGAGCAGTTCTTC
TRBV6-5,TRBJ2-1,few,TRBD1,CASSYRQGNNEQFF,TGTGCCAGCAGTTACAGACAGGGGAACAATGAGCAGTTCTTC
TRBV27,TRBJ2-3,.,.,CASRATDTQYF,TGTGCCAGCAGGGCCACAGATACGCAGTATTTT
TRBV5-4,TRBJ2-1,.,TRBD1,CASSLQGNGNEQFF,TGTGCCAGCAGCTTACAGGGGAACGGGAATGAGCAGTTCTTC
TRBV19,TRBJ2-7,.,.,CASSTISSGYEQYF,TGTGCCAGTAGTACGATCTCATCGGGGTACGAGCAGTACTTC
TRBV7-2,TRBJ2-7,.,TRBD2,CASSLGGRSEQYF,TGTGCCAGCAGCTTAGGCGGGAGGAGCGAGCAGTACTTC
TRBV30,TRBJ1-4,.,.,CATQMGREKLFF,TGTGCCACACAGATGGGGCGGGAAAAACTGTTTTTT
TRBV27,TRBJ1-2,.,TRBD1,CASSTHDRGIYGYTF,TGTGCCAGCAGCACTCACGACAGGGGGATCTATGGCTACACCTTC
TRBV5-1,TRBJ2-7,.,.,CASSLAGSSYEQYF,TGCGCCAGCAGCTTGGCCGGGTCCTCCTACGAGCAGTACTTC
TRBV10-3,TRBJ1-2,.,.,CAISPVPLFKNYGYTF,TGTGCCATCAGTCCCGTACCTCTATTTAAGAACTATGGCTACACCTTC
TRBV4-1,TRBJ1-6,.,TRBD1,CASSQQGVSNSPLHF,TGCGCCAGCAGCCAACAGGGGGTTAGTAATTCACCCCTCCACTTT
TRBV13,TRBJ1-3,few,.,CASSYTTGSIYF,TGTGCCAGCAGCTATACGACAGGATCCATATATTTT
TRBV5-1,TRBJ2-5,once,.,CASSLAGQQETQYF,TGCGCCAGCAGCTTAGCGGGTCAACAAGAGACCCAGTACTTC
TRBV7-9,TRBJ2-7,few,.,CASSLTASYDEQYF,TGTGCCAGCAGCTTAACGGCTAGCTACGACGAGCAGTACTTC
TRBV27,TRBJ1-2,once,.,CASSLGGDGYTF,TGTGCCAGCAGTTTGGGCGGGGATGGCTACACCTTC
TRBV4-1,TRBJ1-2,.,TRBD1,CASSQIGQGARGYTF,TGCGCCAGCAGCCAGATCGGACAGGGGGCGCGCGGCTACACCTTC
TRBV6-5,TRBJ2-7,.,.,CASTQGLLFSEQYF,TGTGCCAGCACCCAGGGCTTACTTTTCTCCGAGCAGTACTTC
TRBV29-1,TRBJ2-7,.,TRBD2,CSVERLAGVSYEQYF,TGCAGCGTTGAACGGCTAGCGGGAGTTTCCTACGAGCAGTACTTC
TRBV7-8,TRBJ2-7,.,TRBD1,CASSLRSPRDSPYEQYF,TGTGCCAGCAGCTTAAGGTCCCCTCGGGACAGTCCCTACGAGCAGTACTTC
TRBV30,TRBJ2-5,.,.,CAWSGGLQETQYF,TGTGCCTGGAGTGGAGGGCTCCAAGAGACCCAGTACTTC
TRBV4-2,TRBJ2-5,.,TRBD1,CASSQGQGAKETQYF,TGTGCCAGCAGCCAAGGACAGGGAGCAAAGGAGACCCAGTACTTC
TRBV5-6,TRBJ1-2,.,.,CASSFAMTGRGYTF,TGTGCCAGCAGCTTCGCAATGACAGGCCGTGGCTACACCTTC
TRBV7-2,TRBJ2-7,once,.,CASSLSRDEQYF,TGTGCCAGCAGCTTATCGCGGGACGAGCAGTACTTC
TRBV4-1,TRBJ1-3,.,.,CASSQAGLSGNTIYF,TGCGCCAGCAGCCAAGCAGGGCTCTCTGGAAACACCATATATTTT
TRBV2,TRBJ2-1,once,TRBD2,CASSGGLDNEQFF,TGTGCCAGCAGTGGGGGACTAGACAATGAGCAGTTCTTC
TRBV7-9,TRBJ1-1,.,TRBD1,CASSADRATAFF,TGTGCCAGCAGCGCGGACAGGGCGACGGCTTTCTTT
TRBV2,TRBJ2-2,.,TRBD2,CAIQRGLSSPGELFF,TGTGCCATACAGAGGGGACTATCATCCCCCGGGGAGCTGTTTTTT
TRBV29-1,TRBJ2-3,.,.,CSVEGNTDTQYF,TGCAGCGTTGAGGGCAACACAGATACGCAGTATTTT
TRBV30,TRBJ2-5,.,TRBD2,CAWSTSGGRGTQYF,TGTGCCTGGAGTACTAGCGGGGGTCGTGGGACCCAGTACTTC
TRBV2,TRBJ2-5,.,.,CASDGQLNLETQYF,TGTGCCAGCGATGGCCAGTTGAATTTAGAGACCCAGTACTTC
TRBV9,TRBJ1-1,.,.,CASSVGGQGRSTEAFF,TGTGCCAGCAGCGTAGGGGGGCAGGGAAGGAGCACTGAAGCTTTCTTT
TRBV7-6,TRBJ1-5,.,.,CASSLGQGNQPQHF,TGTGCCAGCAGCTTGGGGCAGGGGAATCAGCCCCAGCATTTT
TRBV5-6,TRBJ1-1,.,.,CASQTHTEAFF,TGTGCCAGCCAGACACACACTGAAGCTTTCTTT
TRBV29-1,TRBJ1-4,.,.,CSGSSGSEKLFF,TGCAGCGGATCCAGTGGGAGTGAAAAACTGTTTTTT